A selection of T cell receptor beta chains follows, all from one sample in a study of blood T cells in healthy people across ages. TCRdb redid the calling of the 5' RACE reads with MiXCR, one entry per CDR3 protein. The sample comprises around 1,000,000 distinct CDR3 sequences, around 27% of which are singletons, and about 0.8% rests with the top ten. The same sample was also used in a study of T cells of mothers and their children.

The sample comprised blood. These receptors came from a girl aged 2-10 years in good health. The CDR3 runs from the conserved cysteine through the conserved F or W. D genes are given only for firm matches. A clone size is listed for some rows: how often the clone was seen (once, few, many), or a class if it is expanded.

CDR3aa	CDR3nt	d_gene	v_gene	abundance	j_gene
CSAKWGLGGIDEQYF	TGCAGTGCGAAGTGGGGCCTCGGGGGGATAGACGAGCAGTACTTC	TRBD2	TRBV20-1	many	TRBJ2-7
CASFGGTVINEQFF	TGTGCCAGCTTCGGGGGAACTGTAATCAATGAGCAGTTCTTC	-	TRBV12-3/TRBV12-4	few	TRBJ2-1
CASSQRRDSLYEQYF	TGTGCCAGCAGCCAACGCCGGGACTCCCTTTACGAGCAGTACTTC	-	TRBV28	-	TRBJ2-7
CASSQDRSLGRPSSTDTQYF	TGCGCCAGCAGCCAAGATCGATCTCTCGGGAGACCCTCTAGCACAGATACGCAGTATTTT	-	TRBV4-3	few	TRBJ2-3
CASSQGTGTNTGELLF	TGCGCCAGCAGCCAGGGGACAGGAACGAACACCGGGGAGCTGCTTTTT	TRBD1	TRBV4-1	-	TRBJ2-2
CASSLYLALYNEQFF	TGTGCCAGTAGTTTATATCTAGCTTTGTACAATGAGCAGTTCTTC	-	TRBV28	-	TRBJ2-1
CAISESDRELFF	TGTGCCATCAGTGAGTCGGACCGGGAGCTGTTTTTT	-	TRBV10-3	-	TRBJ2-2
CSVEGLPGSGGNYEQYF	TGCAGCGTTGAAGGATTGCCGGGGTCCGGGGGAAACTACGAGCAGTACTTC	-	TRBV29-1	-	TRBJ2-7
CASSQHRDISYEQYF	TGTGCCAGCAGTCAACATCGCGACATCTCCTACGAGCAGTACTTC	-	TRBV7-8	few	TRBJ2-7
CASSHMGNQPQHF	TGTGCCAGCAGTCATATGGGCAATCAGCCCCAGCATTTT	-	TRBV27	-	TRBJ1-5
CASSFGQTNTEAFF	TGTGCCAGCAGCTTCGGACAGACGAACACTGAAGCTTTCTTT	-	TRBV12-3/TRBV12-4	many	TRBJ1-1
CAISESALRITEAFF	TGTGCCATCAGTGAGTCGGCTCTGAGAATCACTGAAGCTTTCTTT	-	TRBV10-3	few	TRBJ1-1
CSVGPRTKNIQYF	TGCAGCGTAGGACCGAGAACAAAAAACATTCAGTACTTC	-	TRBV29-1	few	TRBJ2-4
CASSGFRDSDNQQYF	TGTGCCAGCAGTGGTTTCCGGGACAGCGATAACCAGCAGTACTTC	TRBD1	TRBV27	few	TRBJ2-5
CASSPTGSTEAFF	TGTGCCAGCAGCCCCACAGGGAGCACTGAAGCTTTCTTT	-	TRBV7-9	few	TRBJ1-1
CASSERRGGVYNEQFF	TGTGCCAGCAGTGAAAGGAGGGGGGGCGTCTACAATGAGCAGTTCTTC	-	TRBV2	-	TRBJ2-1
CASSYSKLRVNTEAFF	TGTGCCAGCAGTTACTCCAAGCTGCGGGTGAACACTGAAGCTTTCTTT	-	TRBV6-2/TRBV6-3	once	TRBJ1-1
CASSLRGGSQPQHF	TGTGCCAGCAGCTTAAGGGGCGGATCGCAGCCCCAGCATTTT	-	TRBV5-6	few	TRBJ1-5
CASSRQGDYTF	TGTGCCAGCAGCCGACAGGGGGACTACACCTTC	TRBD1	TRBV7-9	few	TRBJ1-2
CASSRGPSVETQYF	TGTGCCAGCTCGCGGGGCCCAAGTGTGGAGACCCAGTACTTC	-	TRBV18	-	TRBJ2-5
CASSLELAGVGTDAQYF	TGCGCCAGCAGCTTGGAACTAGCGGGAGTAGGCACAGATGCGCAGTATTTT	TRBD2	TRBV5-1	-	TRBJ2-3
CASSSSGRSEQFF	TGTGCCAGCAGTTCTAGCGGGAGAAGTGAGCAGTTCTTC	TRBD2	TRBV7-3	-	TRBJ2-1
CASSYLNGDSPLHF	TGTGCCAGCAGTTACCTCAACGGGGATTCACCCCTCCACTTT	-	TRBV6-5	-	TRBJ1-6
CASTNSGNTIYF	TGTGCCAGTACAAACTCTGGAAACACCATATATTTT	-	TRBV28	few	TRBJ1-3
CASSTSGNEKLFF	TGTGCCAGCAGCACTTCGGGAAATGAAAAACTGTTTTTT	-	TRBV3-1	-	TRBJ1-4
CSARDTYSALQYF	TGCAGTGCTAGAGATACCTACAGTGCCCTTCAGTACTTC	-	TRBV20-1	-	TRBJ2-4
CASRKSVSGDYGYTF	TGTGCCAGCAGGAAGAGTGTTTCCGGAGACTATGGCTACACCTTC	-	TRBV12-3/TRBV12-4	-	TRBJ1-2
CASSPGWGGTDTQYF	TGTGCCAGCTCACCAGGCTGGGGGGGCACAGATACGCAGTATTTT	-	TRBV18	-	TRBJ2-3
CATSDRFSYEQYF	TGTGCCACCTCGGACAGGTTCTCCTACGAGCAGTACTTC	TRBD1	TRBV13	-	TRBJ2-7
CASSQRVREKLFF	TGTGCCAGCAGCCAACGGGTACGGGAAAAACTGTTTTTT	-	TRBV3-1	-	TRBJ1-4
CSATGQVTDTQYF	TGCAGTGCTACAGGACAGGTCACAGATACGCAGTATTTT	TRBD1	TRBV20-1	-	TRBJ2-3
CASLDLGYEQYF	TGTGCCAGCTTAGACTTGGGCTACGAGCAGTACTTC	-	TRBV2	-	TRBJ2-7
CASTSPGVGLTVYQFF	TGTGCCAGCACTTCCCCAGGGGTCGGTTTGACGGTTTATCAGTTCTTC	-	TRBV27	-	TRBJ2-1
CATSDFRTGNEQYF	TGTGCCACCAGTGACTTCCGGACAGGGAACGAGCAGTACTTC	TRBD1	TRBV24-1	-	TRBJ2-7
CASSEQGAMMDTQYF	TGTGCCAGCAGCGAACAGGGGGCGATGATGGATACGCAGTATTTT	TRBD1	TRBV7-8	many	TRBJ2-3
CASSPGSLEAFF	TGTGCCAGCAGCCCGGGAAGTCTTGAAGCTTTCTTT	-	TRBV7-2	few	TRBJ1-1
CSVVASGRADYNEQFF	TGCAGCGTTGTAGCTAGCGGGAGGGCCGACTACAATGAGCAGTTCTTC	TRBD2	TRBV29-1	-	TRBJ2-1
CATQGQDRYNEQFF	TGTGCCACCCAAGGACAGGATAGGTACAATGAGCAGTTCTTC	TRBD1	TRBV24-1	few	TRBJ2-1
CASSSGLAGEKETQYF	TGTGCCAGCAGTTCTGGACTAGCGGGCGAAAAAGAGACCCAGTACTTC	TRBD2	TRBV28	-	TRBJ2-5
CASTKTGGVSYNEQFF	TGTGCCAGCACAAAGACGGGCGGGGTGTCCTACAATGAGCAGTTCTTC	-	TRBV27	-	TRBJ2-1
CASSFQVYNEQFF	TGTGCCAGCAGCTTTCAAGTCTACAATGAGCAGTTCTTC	-	TRBV5-6	-	TRBJ2-1
CASSQERSGETYEQYF	TGCGCCAGCAGCCAAGAAAGGTCAGGGGAAACCTACGAGCAGTACTTC	-	TRBV4-1	few	TRBJ2-7
CASSWAAGGDTQYF	TGTGCCAGCAGCTGGGCGGCGGGGGGAGATACGCAGTATTTT	TRBD2	TRBV7-6	few	TRBJ2-3
CASSLVGNRGATNEKLFF	TGTGCCAGCAGCTTAGTCGGCAACAGGGGAGCAACTAATGAAAAACTGTTTTTT	TRBD1	TRBV7-6	few	TRBJ1-4
CASSQRLGSSGANVLTF	TGTGCCAGCAGCCAACGCCTCGGTAGCTCTGGGGCCAACGTCCTGACTTTC	-	TRBV7-3	-	TRBJ2-6
CASSRGGPENEAFF	TGTGCCAGCAGCCGAGGAGGGCCTGAGAATGAAGCTTTCTTT	-	TRBV6-5	once	TRBJ1-1
CSVLSGETYGYTF	TGCAGCGTCCTCAGCGGGGAAACATATGGCTACACCTTC	-	TRBV29-1	few	TRBJ1-2
CSARDLGLAGAGRVEQFF	TGCAGTGCTAGAGACCTGGGACTAGCGGGAGCAGGGAGGGTCGAGCAGTTCTTC	TRBD2	TRBV20-1	few	TRBJ2-1
CASSPREDINTEAFF	TGTGCCAGCTCACCTAGGGAGGATATTAACACTGAAGCTTTCTTT	-	TRBV18	-	TRBJ1-1
CATSRNPGQGETQYF	TGTGCCACCAGCAGGAACCCGGGACAGGGTGAGACCCAGTACTTC	TRBD1	TRBV15	-	TRBJ2-5
CSVDVHLNTEAFF	TGCAGCGTTGATGTGCATTTGAACACTGAAGCTTTCTTT	-	TRBV29-1	-	TRBJ1-1
CASSSNSGTSGTDEQYF	TGTGCCAGCAGCTCGAACTCGGGGACTAGCGGGACCGACGAGCAGTACTTC	TRBD2	TRBV13	few	TRBJ2-7